This entry lists 24 T cell receptor beta chains sequenced from one sample in a study of shared clonotypes between healthy human individuals. Clones were sequenced by immunoSEQ multiplex PCR, and TCRdb holds only the in-frame ones, with some missing. Of 2 million to 2.5 million clones listed, just over 90% are singletons. Sequencing used naive CD4+ T cells from PBMCs. Regarding subset: CD45RA+ positively selected. The origin of the receptors is a young man in good health. Some clones in this sample may be carry-over from other donors' samples.

This chain joins TRBV30 and TRBJ1-2; D uncertain. Per the germline V gene, CDR1 is GTSNPN and CDR2 is SVGIG (reference sequence). V was pared by 3 bases and J by 0 bases, with 8 bases between. The CDR3 length is 13 residues. This chain's CDR3 is CAWRRTTNYGYTF. In DNA form, the CDR3 reads TGTGCCTGGAGGCGTACGACTAACTATGGCTACACCTTC. Using reference TRBV30 and TRBJ1-2 for the parts outside the CDR3, the full variable domain is SQTIHQWPATLVQPVGSPLSLECTVEGTSNPNLYWYRQAAGRGLQLLFYSVGIGQISSEVPQNLSASRPQDRQFILSSKKLLLSDSGFYLCAWRRTTNYGYTFGSGTRLTVV.

The chain uses TRBV28 and TRBJ2-5, with TRBD2 matching over 8 bases. CDR1 and CDR2 from the germline V gene are MDHEN and SYDVKM. The CDR3 is 14 amino acids. V lost 4 bases and J lost 4; bases outside the gene matches: 5. CDR3 DNA: TGTGCCAGCAGTTCCGGGGGGGGCGGAGAGACCCAGTACTTC. Residues: CASSSGGGGETQYF.

On this clone: At the DNA level, this CDR3 is encoded by other sequences in the same sample as well. The rearrangement joins TRBV9 to TRBJ2-5; D remains ambiguous. The CDR3 has 12 residues. With 2 bases removed from V and 5 bases from J, the gap between germline ends came to 7 bases. Germline CDR1 and CDR2: SGDLS and YYNGEE. The CDR3 sequence: CASSVLGETQYF. The CDR3 DNA is TGTGCCAGCAGCGTCCTGGGGGAGACCCAGTACTTC.

V gene TRBV30 combines with J gene TRBJ1-1, with 7 bases fitting TRBD1. CDR3 length: 13 amino acids. V shed 0 bases and J 10 bases; nucleotides not matched to a gene: 8. In germline, CDR1 is GTSNPN, CDR2 SVGIG (reference sequence). CDR3 in amino acids: CAWSVGTAFGAFF. The CDR3 DNA reads as TGTGCCTGGAGTGTAGGGACAGCCTTCGGAGCTTTCTTT.

J is TRBJ1-3 and V is TRBV11-2; D not certain. The CDR3 has 15 amino acids. Trimming shortened V by 5 bases and J by 0 bases, and 11 bases separated the two germline ends. The germline V gene has CDR1 SGHAT and CDR2 FQNNGV. CDR3 sequence (DNA): TGTGCCAGCAGCCCGGGAATGAGCTCTGGAAACACCATATATTTT. Translation: CASSPGMSSGNTIYF.

The rearrangement links TRBV28 to TRBJ1-4; no reliable D call. V gave up 2 bases and J gave up 10 bases, with 17 bases separating them. Germline loops: CDR1 MDHEN, CDR2 SYDVKM. The CDR3 sequence is 15 residues long. The chain's CDR3 is CASSLPGTSAGKLFF. The DNA for the CDR3 is TGTGCCAGCAGTTTACCGGGCACCTCCGCCGGAAAACTGTTTTTT.

This chain uses TRBV2 with TRBJ2-3, with 9 bases matching TRBD2. The trim removed 10 bases at V and 1 base at J, leaving 6 bases unmatched. The CDR3 consists of 14 residues. Germline CDR1 SNHLY, CDR2 FYNNEI. As DNA, the CDR3 is TGTGCCACCCTAAGGACTAGCGGCACAGATACGCAGTATTTT. Translation gives CATLRTSGTDTQYF. The variable domain in full, with the rest retrieved from reference TRBV2 and TRBJ2-3, is EPEVTQTPSHQVTQMGQEVILRCVPISNHLYFYWYRQILGQKVEFLVSFYNNEISEKSEIFDDQFSVERPDGSNFTLKIRSTKLEDSAMYFCATLRTSGTDTQYFGPGTRLTVL.

DNA for the CDR3: TGTGCCAGCAGCTCCGGGACTCGAGCCTACGAGCAGTACTTC. The encoded protein is CASSSGTRAYEQYF. The J gene is TRBJ2-7, the V gene TRBV28; D is possibly TRBD2 (6 bases). V was pared by 6 bases and J by 2 bases, with 14 bases between. This CDR3 is built from 14 residues. Germline CDR1 reads MDHEN; CDR2 reads SYDVKM.

The rearrangement joins TRBV28 to TRBJ2-7; TRBD1 matches at 8 bases. CDR1 and CDR2 (germline): MDHEN, SYDVKM. V lost 3 bases to trimming and J lost 8 bases; unmatched junction nucleotides: 12. This CDR3 region has 15 residues. CDR3 region: CASSFPVGQGPQQYF. The CDR3 DNA is TGTGCCAGCAGTTTCCCCGTTGGACAGGGCCCCCAGCAGTACTTC.

This clone was counted once. The rearrangement joins TRBV29-1 to TRBJ2-1; D is unresolved. Trimming cost V 7 bases and J 0 bases, with 13 bases left between them. From germline, CDR1 is SQVTM and CDR2 ANQGSEA. The length of the CDR3 is 14 residues. CDR3 residues: CSGWEPNSYNEQFF. The CDR3 DNA is TGCAGCGGCTGGGAACCCAACTCCTACAATGAGCAGTTCTTC.

The chain joins TRBV4-3 to TRBJ2-3; D gene uncertain. Trimming removed 0 bases at V and 2 bases at J, with 15 bases between. The germline CDR1 and CDR2 sequences are LGHNA and YSLEER. There are 17 residues in the CDR3. The CDR3 loop reads CASSQDSTRGNTDTQYF. The CDR3 region has the DNA TGCGCCAGCAGCCAAGATTCCACGCGAGGTAACACAGATACGCAGTATTTT.

The chain couples TRBV9 to TRBJ2-5, with TRBD2 matching over 12 bases. The trim removed 5 bases at V and 0 bases at J, leaving 5 bases unmatched. The length of the CDR3 is 16 residues. Germline CDR1 reads SGDLS; CDR2 reads YYNGEE. The CDR3 region has the DNA TGTGCCAGCAGTAGACTAGCGGGAGCGAACCAAGAGACCCAGTACTTC. Amino acid sequence: CASSRLAGANQETQYF. Combining the CDR3 with reference TRBV9 and TRBJ2-5 gives the whole variable domain DSGVTQTPKHLITATGQRVTLRCSPRSGDLSVYWYQQSLDQGLQFLIQYYNGEERAKGNILERFSAQQFPDLHSELNLSSLELGDSALYFCASSRLAGANQETQYFGPGTRLLVL.

This chain links TRBV5-4 with TRBJ2-7; TRBD1 matches 7 bases. Per the germline V gene, CDR1 is SGHNT and CDR2 is YYREEE (reference sequence). The CDR3 length is 15 residues. V lost 2 bases and J lost 3; bases outside the gene matches: 8. CDR3 sequence reads: CASSLRQGRHYEQYF. In DNA, the CDR3 is TGTGCCAGCAGCTTAAGACAGGGAAGGCACTACGAGCAGTACTTC.

The rearrangement joins TRBV19 to TRBJ2-2; D gene unclear. CDR1 is LNHDA and CDR2 is SQIVND in the germline V gene (reference sequence). V was cut by 1 base and J by 3 bases, with 3 bases left in between. The CDR3 sequence is 13 residues long. CDR3 sequence: CASSIVDTGELFF. DNA for the CDR3: TGTGCCAGTAGTATAGTTGACACCGGGGAGCTGTTTTTT.

This clone was seen just once. The chain has TRBV11-3 and TRBJ2-5; 12 bases map to TRBD2. This CDR3 contains 18 residues. J was trimmed by 1 base and V by 4 bases; bases with no gene match: 10. Germline V gene sequence: CDR1 SGHNT, CDR2 YENEEA. CDR3 in amino acids: CASSWTSGNRVGQETQYF. For the CDR3, the DNA is TGTGCCAGCAGCTGGACTAGCGGGAACAGAGTGGGCCAAGAGACCCAGTACTTC.

The chain employs TRBV9 and TRBJ2-7; D may be TRBD1 (6 bases). Germline CDR1 is SGDLS and CDR2 is YYNGEE. V was pared by 0 bases and J by 3 bases, with 7 bases between. The CDR3 consists of 13 residues. CDR3 nucleotide sequence: TGTGCCAGCAGCGTAGGGGACAACTACGAGCAGTACTTC. The encoded protein is CASSVGDNYEQYF.

This clone appeared a single time. This chain uses TRBV28 with TRBJ2-7, with 10 bases lining up with TRBD2. Trimming removed 4 bases from V and 6 bases from J; junction bases left unmatched: 9. Germline values: CDR1 MDHEN, CDR2 SYDVKM. The CDR3 totals 15 residues. CDR3 amino acids: CASSSSGRALAEQYF. As DNA, the CDR3 is TGTGCCAGCAGTTCCAGCGGGAGGGCCCTTGCCGAGCAGTACTTC.

A few counts support this clone. Other DNA sequences in the same sample also yield this CDR3. The chain carries TRBV19 and TRBJ2-3; D gene unclear. V was trimmed by 2 bases and J by 0 bases, leaving 0 bases between them. This CDR3 comprises 12 residues. Germline V gives CDR1 LNHDA, CDR2 SQIVND (reference sequence). The CDR3 nucleotides read TGTGCCAGTAGTATAAGCACAGATACGCAGTATTTT. It encodes CASSISTDTQYF.

This clone was recorded once. The chain uses TRBV7-2 and TRBJ2-3; D possibly corresponds to TRBD2 (5 bases). This CDR3 region has 13 residues. V was shortened by 3 bases and J by 4 bases, with 8 bases between the two germline ends. CDR1 and CDR2 (germline): SGHTA, FQGNSA. This CDR3 is CASSFPGSDTQYF. The DNA of the CDR3 is TGTGCCAGCAGCTTTCCGGGGTCAGATACGCAGTATTTT.

This clone appeared a single time. The chain combines TRBV19 with TRBJ2-7; TRBD2 aligns across 12 bases. CDR1 is LNHDA and CDR2 is SQIVND in the germline V gene (reference sequence). Trimming at V came to 7 bases and at J to 5 bases, leaving 18 bases not matched to a gene. There are 18 residues in the CDR3. CDR3 nucleotide sequence: TGTGCCAGTACGGAGGGCCCCCCCGCTAGCGGGAGGGGGGACGAGCAGTACTTC. Translating it yields CASTEGPPASGRGDEQYF.

This clone has a single count. The rearrangement joins TRBV28 to TRBJ1-2; possibly TRBD1 for D (6 bases). The CDR3 sequence is 16 residues long. The V gene's germline CDR1 is MDHEN and CDR2 SYDVKM. Trimming cost V 3 bases and J 8 bases, with 22 bases left between them. DNA of the CDR3: TGTGCCAGCAGTTTTGTTCAGGGGCCCACGAAGCGGGGCTACACCTTC. It specifies CASSFVQGPTKRGYTF.

The chain couples TRBV7-2 to TRBJ2-5; the D gene is possibly TRBD2 (6 bases). V was pared by 3 bases and J by 6 bases, with 14 bases between. This CDR3 spans 14 amino acids. Germline V lookup: CDR1 SGHTA, CDR2 FQGNSA. This CDR3 is CASSFLATLKTQYF. For the CDR3, the DNA is TGTGCCAGCAGCTTTCTAGCGACCTTAAAGACCCAGTACTTC.

With regard to this clone: Other DNA sequences in the sample encode the same CDR3. The rearrangement uses TRBV2 and TRBJ1-3; 7 bases are a match to TRBD1. CDR1 and CDR2 (germline): SNHLY, FYNNEI. V lost 5 bases, J lost 0 bases, and 4 bases stayed unmatched. This CDR3 is built from 15 residues. The CDR3 here is CASSRQGVSGNTIYF. DNA of the CDR3: TGTGCCAGCAGTAGACAGGGCGTCTCTGGAAACACCATATATTTT. Looking up the rest from reference TRBV2 and TRBJ1-3 gives the full variable domain: EPEVTQTPSHQVTQMGQEVILRCVPISNHLYFYWYRQILGQKVEFLVSFYNNEISEKSEIFDDQFSVERPDGSNFTLKIRSTKLEDSAMYFCASSRQGVSGNTIYFGEGSWLTVV.

The gene calls are TRBV18 and TRBJ2-1, with 8 nucleotides matching TRBD2. The ends lost 3 bases at V and 5 bases at J; junction bases unmatched: 3. Germline loops: CDR1 KGHSH, CDR2 LQKENI. The CDR3 has 14 amino acids. The CDR3 spells CASSPVAGHNEQFF. The CDR3 DNA follows: TGTGCCAGCTCACCGGTAGCGGGACACAATGAGCAGTTCTTC. The whole variable domain, filled in from reference TRBV18 and TRBJ2-1, reads NAGVMQNPRHLVRRRGQEARLRCSPMKGHSHVYWYRQLPEEGLKFMVYLQKENIIDESGMPKERFSAEFPKEGPSILRIQQVVRGDSAAYFCASSPVAGHNEQFFGPGTRLTVL.